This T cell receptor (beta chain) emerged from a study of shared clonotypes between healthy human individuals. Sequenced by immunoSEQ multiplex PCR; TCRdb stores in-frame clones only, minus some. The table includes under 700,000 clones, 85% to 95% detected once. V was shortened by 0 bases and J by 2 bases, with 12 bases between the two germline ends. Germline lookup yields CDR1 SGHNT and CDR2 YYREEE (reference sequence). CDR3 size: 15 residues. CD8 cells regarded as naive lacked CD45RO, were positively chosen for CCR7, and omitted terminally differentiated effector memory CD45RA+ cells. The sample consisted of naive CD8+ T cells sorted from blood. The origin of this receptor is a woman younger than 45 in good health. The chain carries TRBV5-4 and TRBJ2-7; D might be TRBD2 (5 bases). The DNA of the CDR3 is TGTGCCAGCAGCTTGGCAATCCTCGGGGCCTACGAGCAGTACTTC. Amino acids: CASSLAILGAYEQYF.